This T cell receptor beta chain was identified during a study of blood T cell repertoires in COVID-19. Study as a whole: Sites in the United States, Italy and Spain provided acute and convalescent COVID-19 samples.

Per the original data handling: Reference gene primer amplification in the assay estimated nucleated cell counts. The assay was immunoSEQ multiplex PCR, and TCRdb's table has in-frame clones only and misses some. V, J and clone size are taken as reported in that table, and D and trimming were inferred from the DNA itself. Of about 320,000 clones detected, approximately 81% appear once; the ten largest clones hold about 2%. Per the germline V gene, CDR1 is LNHDA and CDR2 is SQIVND (reference sequence). The CDR3 contains 15 residues. V lost 9 bases, J lost 6 bases, and 13 bases stayed unmatched. The clonotype originates from a woman aged 25 to 39 who had been exposed to COVID-19. Input material: PBMCs or T cells enriched from blood (not recorded which). J is TRBJ2-7 and V is TRBV19; TRBD1 aligns across 11 bases. The CDR3 region is CASAPQGQGAGEQYF. DNA for the CDR3: TGTGCCAGCGCACCCCAAGGACAGGGGGCGGGCGAGCAGTACTTC.